The 5 T cell receptor beta chains reported below all come from one sample, sequenced in a study of a mutant IDH1 vaccine in newly diagnosed glioma. Produced via immunoSEQ multiplex PCR; TCRdb's table is partial and in-frame only. The profile shows 60,000 to 85,000 clones, approximately 85% of them singletons. Time point reported: week 23, last vaccination. Vaccinated patients received 300 ug of mutant IDH1 20-mer peptide per dose, with topical imiquimod. These TCRs are of unknown antigen specificity. Sequenced material: PBMCs, taken from a glioma patient whose treatment included an IDH1 peptide vaccine. The receptors shown here come from a woman between 45 and 65 years old with glioma.

V gene TRBV29-1 combines with J gene TRBJ2-3; TRBD2 matches 11 bases. CDR1 is SQVTM and CDR2 is ANQGSEA in the germline V gene. The J segment lost 4 bases and the V segment lost 6 bases, leaving 6 bases of the junction unmatched. CDR3 size: 14 residues. The chain's CDR3 is CSVGASGRPDTQYF. DNA of the CDR3: TGCAGCGTGGGGGCTAGCGGGAGGCCAGATACGCAGTATTTT.

The chain links TRBV27 to TRBJ2-2; TRBD1 agrees at 9 bases. Trimming removed 5 bases from V and 4 bases from J; junction bases left unmatched: 11. Germline loops: CDR1 MNHEY, CDR2 SMNVEV (reference sequence). There are 17 residues in the CDR3. Here the CDR3 reads CASSPHGDRVFTGELFF. CDR3 nucleotides: TGTGCCAGCAGTCCCCATGGGGACAGGGTATTCACCGGGGAGCTGTTTTTT.

V and J are TRBV27 and TRBJ1-5; D might be TRBD1 (5 bases). Trimming cost V 2 bases and J 2 bases, with 10 bases left between them. Germline assignment: CDR1 MNHEY and CDR2 SMNVEV (reference sequence). The CDR3 loop spans 15 amino acids. CDR3 sequence reads: CASSLGGVGNQPQHF. The DNA of the CDR3 is TGTGCCAGCAGTTTAGGAGGGGTTGGCAATCAGCCCCAGCATTTT.

The V call is TRBV2, the J call TRBJ1-1; the D is unclear. The CDR3 extends over 13 amino acids. Trimming removed 7 bases at V and 0 bases at J, with 9 bases between. Germline lookup yields CDR1 SNHLY and CDR2 FYNNEI. CDR3 DNA: TGTGCCAGCAAACCACCAGTGAACACTGAAGCTTTCTTT. This encodes CASKPPVNTEAFF.

V and J are TRBV29-1 and TRBJ1-1; D remains unclear. Per germline, CDR1 SQVTM and CDR2 ANQGSEA. The CDR3 is 11 amino acids. The ends were cut back, 7 bases at V and 1 base at J, with 7 bases in the middle. The CDR3 region is CSGNKNTEAFF. Here the CDR3 DNA reads TGCAGCGGGAACAAGAACACTGAAGCTTTCTTT. The whole variable domain, remainder taken from reference TRBV29-1 and TRBJ1-1, is SAVISQKPSRDICQRGTSLTIQCQVDSQVTMMFWYRQQPGQSLTLIATANQGSEATYESGFVIDKFPISRPNLTFSTLTVSNMSPEDSSIYLCSGNKNTEAFFGQGTRLTVV.